The clone carrying this T cell receptor (beta chain) showed up just a few times. Its antigen is not identified. The V and J ends lost 4 bases and 7 bases respectively, with 14 bases between them. This CDR3 region has 13 residues. Germline CDR1 reads SGHRS; CDR2 reads YFSETQ. This sample is drawn from a study of blood T cells in healthy people across ages. General study results and limits: More naive CD4+ cells and higher diversity marked long-lived donors relative to aged donors.

Then a second PCR, running about 6 to 12 cycles, was carried out with a sample-barcoded 5' primer and a J-beta primer mix. TCRdb processed the 5' RACE reads anew with MiXCR; each CDR3 protein has one entry. The sample comprises 650,000 to 950,000 distinct CDR3 sequences, roughly 44% of which are singletons, and around 21% rests with the top ten. The receptor was derived from a man in his 60s in good health. The material sequenced was blood. The V call is TRBV5-1, the J call TRBJ1-1; TRBD1 is a possible D gene (6 bases). The DNA for the CDR3 is TGCGCCAGCAGCACAGGGACCCGGGATGAAGCTTTCTTT. This sequence encodes CASSTGTRDEAFF.